This T cell receptor (beta chain) was identified in a study of blood T cell repertoires in COVID-19 (dated by TCRdb to between 2020 and 2021). Notes on the research overall: The collaborator samples originated in the United States, Italy and Spain and spanned the acute and convalescent phases of COVID-19. Where available, HLA class I and class II types were taken from metadata supplied by the sample provider and were not determined by assay-based typing. The samples were drawn from two sources: the first 160 participants of the ongoing ImmuneRACE study, and some 1,300 subjects contributed by 6 global collaborators. Subjects who had been exposed to COVID-19, were actively infected with it, or had recovered from it provided the deeply sampled blood TCRbeta repertoires that made up the dataset. A freely available public database, intended as a resource for researchers studying the immune response to SARS-CoV-2, is where the repertoires were released. The sample metadata nearly always contained a de-identified subject ID, COVID-19 status, age in years and sex. The prospective study material was composed of cDNA or gDNA derived from T cells, B-cell-depleted T cells, or PBMCs. The paper as a whole reports these results and caveats: Clinical and demographic metadata were provided uncurated, with the amount varying by source and participant.

The immunoSEQ Assay, a bias-controlled multiplex PCR, was used to amplify TCRbeta CDR3 regions from genomic DNA. Concerning the study's data processing: The number of nucleated cells in each sample was estimated from the amplification of reference gene primers within the assay. To quantify the absolute abundance of each unique TCRbeta CDR3 rearrangement, sequence reads were collapsed and filtered. Productive Simpson clonality was computed per sample as the square root of Simpson's diversity index over productive rearrangements. TCRdb limited this immuneACCESS table to in-frame rearrangements with V and J called. A share of clones is missing; checked studies link under half to unresolved V genes, and the rest is unexplained. The DNA was the basis for D and trimming; V, J and clone size are from that table. This sample is represented by around 120,000 clones; roughly 90% of them were singletons. The ten largest make up around 4.6% of the sample.

Comment on this clone: The target of this receptor is not known. Base quality data are lacking; no much larger clone is found one base away.

Taken from cysteine to phenylalanine, the CDR3 has 16 residues. Of all the DNA, just the CDR3 is kept, 48 bases in frame from base 1. The germline ends are 16 bases apart after V is trimmed by 1 base and J by 5 bases. CDR1 and CDR2 (KGHDR, SFDVKD) derive from the germline V gene. In Seattle, one collaborating source enrolled patients while the infection was active and tracked those patients longitudinally over the course of disease. Whole blood was collected in K2EDTA tubes by collaborating institutions according to the institutions' own protocols. For TCRbeta analysis, collaborators shipped samples as frozen whole blood, isolated PBMCs, or DNA extracted from either of those sample types.

The chain employs TRBV24-1 and TRBJ2-5; a weak D assignment points to TRBD1 (7 bases agree). Sequenced input: peripheral blood. The sequence was obtained from a man aged 55 to 70 with COVID-19, enrolled during active disease. This receptor has the CDR3 CATSDLGQGGDETQYF. The DNA reads TGTGCCACCAGTGATTTAGGGCAGGGGGGAGACGAGACCCAGTACTTC.